This TCR beta chain comes out of a study of CD8 T cells in Susac syndrome. V trimming: 6 bases; J trimming: 1 base; junction bases outside the gene matches: 6. This CDR3 contains 16 residues. The germline CDR1 and CDR2 sequences are SQVTM and ANQGSEA. Reverse transcription of about 0.5 to 1 ug RNA used random hexamers. TCRdb fed the immunoSEQ multiplex PCR reads into MiXCR, producing one record per CDR3 protein. The sample has some 150,000 distinct CDR3 sequences; just under 97% are singletons. The clonotype comes from a human donor with multiple sclerosis. The sequenced sample was CD8+ T cells from PBMCs. This sequence joins TRBV29-1 and TRBJ2-2; 12 bases line up with TRBD1. The chain's CDR3 is CSVRGTGGLNTGELFF. CDR3 sequence (DNA): TGCAGCGTGAGGGGGACAGGGGGCTTGAACACCGGGGAGCTGTTTTTT.